This entry lists 27 T cell receptor beta chains sequenced from one sample in a study of response to subunit inactivated influenza vaccine. Each CDR3 protein gets one entry after TCRdb re-called the RT-PCR reads with MiXCR. Found here are roughly 780,000 distinct CDR3 sequences, less than 20% of them singletons; the top ten hold 11%. The sample consisted of PBMCs from blood, taken roughly 5 days after vaccination. Every receptor here comes from a man aged 45-65 years who received an inactivated influenza vaccine.

This clonotype appeared a few times. The chain links TRBV6-2 or TRBV6-3 to TRBJ1-4; 7 bases line up with TRBD1. Germline CDR1 is MNHEY and CDR2 is SVGEGT. The CDR3 loop spans 15 amino acids. The V and J ends lost 6 bases and 3 bases, in that order; junction bases with no gene match: 7. Here the CDR3 DNA reads TGTGCCAGCAGCTCAACGGGACAGCCTAATGAAAAACTGTTTTTT. It specifies CASSSTGQPNEKLFF.

This clonotype was picked up a small number of times. The rearrangement joins TRBV12-3 or TRBV12-4 to TRBJ1-1; 10 bases are a match to TRBD1. The CDR3 runs 15 residues. Unmatched junction bases numbered 8, after V lost 5 bases and J lost 5 bases. The CDR3 is CASSRGQGGRTEAFF. In DNA form, the CDR3 reads TGTGCCAGCAGTAGAGGACAGGGGGGACGAACTGAAGCTTTCTTT.

There are a few counts of this clonotype. The CDR3 region has the DNA TGCGCCAGCAGCCGTGGACAGGACGGAGAGACCCAGTACTTC. Protein sequence: CASSRGQDGETQYF. The rearrangement links TRBV4-1 to TRBJ2-5; 7 bases are a match to TRBD1. This CDR3 region has 14 residues. In germline, CDR1 is MGHRA, CDR2 YSYEKL. Losses at the gene ends were 4 bases for V and 4 bases for J; bases not matched to a gene: 6.

This clonotype was counted ten times or more. The rearrangement joins TRBV6-1 to TRBJ1-1; the D is unclear. This CDR3 has 13 residues. Trimming shortened V by 6 bases and J by 1 base, and 9 bases separated the two germline ends. Germline-derived CDR1 and CDR2 are MNHNS and SASEGT. The CDR3 protein is CASSPAANTEAFF. The CDR3 DNA follows: TGTGCCAGCAGCCCTGCAGCGAACACTGAAGCTTTCTTT.

The chain joins TRBV5-1 to TRBJ1-5; 7 nucleotides line up with TRBD1. CDR1 is SGHRS, CDR2 YFSETQ, per germline. This CDR3 has 15 amino acids. Trimming removed 0 bases from V and 10 bases from J; junction bases left unmatched: 10. The DNA for the CDR3 is TGCGCCAGCAGCTTGGGGTCAGGGGGACCAGATCCCCAGCATTTT. This codes for CASSLGSGGPDPQHF.

The sample holds many counts of this clonotype. The chain uses TRBV7-9 and TRBJ2-7; either TRBD1 or TRBD2 may supply D (7 bases each). The CDR3 covers 16 residues. Trimming took 4 bases from V and 4 from J, leaving 20 bases between them. CDR1 is SEHNR and CDR2 is FQNEAQ in the germline V gene (reference sequence). CDR3 residues: CASSSPAGRGRYEQYF. In DNA, the CDR3 is TGTGCCAGCAGCTCCCCAGCTGGGAGGGGGCGATACGAGCAGTACTTC.

The chain carries TRBV5-5 and TRBJ2-1; D remains ambiguous. The ends were cut back, 0 bases at V and 2 bases at J, with 12 bases in the middle. The CDR3 runs 16 residues. The germline V gene encodes CDR1 SGHKS and CDR2 YYEKEE (reference sequence). The CDR3: CASSLALTYAYNEQFF. CDR3 in DNA: TGTGCCAGCAGCTTGGCCTTGACCTATGCCTACAATGAGCAGTTCTTC.

This chain joins TRBV12-3 or TRBV12-4 and TRBJ2-2; no definite D call. The CDR3 is made up of 14 amino acids. V shed 0 bases and J shed 5 bases, with 7 bases lying between them. This CDR3 reads CASSLASATGELFF. For the CDR3, the DNA is TGTGCCAGCAGTTTAGCGTCAGCAACCGGGGAGCTGTTTTTT.

J is TRBJ1-2 and V is TRBV15, with D possibly matching TRBD1 (5 bases). V lost 4 bases to trimming and J lost 8 bases, with 8 bases between them. Germline values: CDR1 LNHNV, CDR2 YYDKDF (reference sequence). This CDR3 has 11 amino acids. CDR3 sequence reads: CATSMGPGYTF. CDR3 coding DNA: TGTGCCACCAGCATGGGACCCGGCTACACCTTC.

This clonotype was detected only a few times. The V and J genes are TRBV5-1 and TRBJ1-1; 9 nucleotides line up with TRBD1. Germline CDR1 is SGHRS and CDR2 is YFSETQ. The V segment lost 9 bases and the J segment 1 base; nucleotides outside the gene matches: 4. The CDR3 sequence is 13 residues long. The CDR3 region is CATGTGTNTEAFF. CDR3 bases: TGCGCCACCGGGACAGGGACGAACACTGAAGCTTTCTTT.

The chain employs TRBV3-1 and TRBJ2-1, with D uncertain. Trimming cost V 1 base and J 2 bases, with 6 bases left between them. The CDR3 spans 14 residues. Germline values: CDR1 LGHDT, CDR2 YNNKEL (reference sequence). DNA for the CDR3: TGTGCCAGCAGCCAAGGACTGCCCTACAATGAGCAGTTCTTC. It translates to CASSQGLPYNEQFF.

This clonotype was counted between two and nine times. The V and J genes are TRBV15 and TRBJ2-1; 10 bases match TRBD2. V shed 1 base, J shed 7 bases, and the junction held 1 base outside the gene matches. Germline V gives CDR1 LNHNV, CDR2 YYDKDF (reference sequence). The CDR3 spans 14 residues. The CDR3 nucleotides read TGTGCCACCAGCAGAGTAGCGGGAGGAAATGAGCAGTTCTTC. Translated: CATSRVAGGNEQFF.

The chain uses TRBV7-2 and TRBJ2-1; 8 positions agree with TRBD2. Germline values: CDR1 SGHTA, CDR2 FQGNSA. After removal of 0 bases from V and 6 bases from J, the junction contained 7 bases not matched to a gene. The CDR3 is made up of 16 amino acids. CDR3 sequence (DNA): TGTGCCAGCAGCTTAGCGGGGCGGGGGGTGTCCAATGAGCAGTTCTTC. Translation: CASSLAGRGVSNEQFF.

The sample holds a few counts of this clonotype. The chain has TRBV9 and TRBJ2-5, with TRBD1 as a possible D gene (6 bases). The germline V gene has CDR1 SGDLS and CDR2 YYNGEE. V lost 4 bases and J lost 4, with 17 bases in between. CDR3 length equals 15 residues. The CDR3: CASSRSGEAGETQYF. The CDR3 DNA follows: TGTGCCAGCAGCCGATCAGGGGAAGCTGGAGAGACCCAGTACTTC.

This clonotype was seen only a few times. The CDR3 sequence is CASSQAPDETQYF. CDR3 bases: TGCGCCAGCAGCCAAGCCCCGGACGAGACCCAGTACTTC. The J gene is TRBJ2-5, the V gene TRBV4-3; no clear D. CDR1 is LGHNA and CDR2 is YSLEER in the germline V gene. V shed 1 base and J shed 5 bases, with 8 bases lying between them. The CDR3 covers 13 residues.

In this sample, this clonotype turned up a few times. The chain carries TRBV29-1 and TRBJ2-5, with D unresolved. The V end lost 1 base, the J end lost 7 bases, and 16 bases lay between the germline ends. Germline values: CDR1 SQVTM, CDR2 ANQGSEA. This CDR3 region has 14 residues. The CDR3 here is CSVEVVVRPGTQYF. The CDR3 DNA sequence: TGCAGCGTTGAAGTTGTCGTCCGGCCGGGGACCCAGTACTTC.

There are a few counts of this clonotype. The chain combines TRBV7-8 with TRBJ2-1, with 8 nucleotides matching TRBD2. Trimming removed 1 base from V and 5 bases from J; junction bases left unmatched: 7. The CDR3 runs 16 residues. Germline V gene data show CDR1 as SGHVS and CDR2 as FQNEAQ. The CDR3, as DNA: TGTGCCAGCAGCTTAGGGTTGGGACTAGACCACAATGAGCAGTTCTTC. Translated: CASSLGLGLDHNEQFF.

This clonotype was counted at least ten times. The gene calls are TRBV12-3 or TRBV12-4 and TRBJ2-3, with D possibly TRBD2 on 6 matching bases. V lost 3 bases and J 4 bases, leaving 14 bases between the germline ends. The CDR3 is made up of 15 amino acids. In DNA, the CDR3 is TGTGCCAGCAGTTTCTCCGGGACTGAAGCAGATACGCAGTATTTT. Its protein is CASSFSGTEADTQYF.

This clonotype was observed a few times. The chain is built from TRBV12-3 or TRBV12-4 and TRBJ1-5; D uncertain. The CDR3 spans 14 residues. The V end lost 6 bases, the J end lost 3 bases, and 12 bases lay between the germline ends. The CDR3: CASRRGMVNQPQHF. The CDR3 bases are TGTGCCAGCAGGAGAGGGATGGTCAATCAGCCCCAGCATTTT.

V gene TRBV20-1 combines with J gene TRBJ1-1; D gene ambiguous. From germline, CDR1 is DFQATT and CDR2 SNEGSKA (reference sequence). This CDR3 has 15 residues. V lost 3 bases and J 0 bases, leaving 14 bases between the germline ends. CDR3 loop: CSASLARHLNTEAFF. The CDR3 DNA sequence: TGCAGTGCTAGTCTCGCTCGACACTTGAACACTGAAGCTTTCTTT.

This clonotype was observed at least ten times. DNA of the CDR3: TGTGCCAGCAGCGTAGACAGGGCCACAGATACGCAGTATTTT. As protein: CASSVDRATDTQYF. This chain joins TRBV9 and TRBJ2-3; D is possibly TRBD1 (6 bases). The V end lost 0 bases, the J end lost 2 bases, and 7 bases lay between the germline ends. The V gene's germline CDR1 is SGDLS and CDR2 YYNGEE. This CDR3 contains 14 residues.

This clonotype occurred a few times. This chain joins TRBV4-1 and TRBJ1-1, with 7 nucleotides matching TRBD1. The germline gives CDR1 MGHRA, CDR2 YSYEKL. The trim removed 0 bases at V and 4 bases at J, leaving 5 bases unmatched. The CDR3 length is 15 residues. The CDR3 sequence: CASSQEGGASTEAFF. As DNA, the CDR3 is TGCGCCAGCAGCCAAGAAGGGGGCGCGAGCACTGAAGCTTTCTTT.

In its sample, this clonotype was seen a few times. This chain links TRBV5-1 with TRBJ2-1; 10 nucleotides line up with TRBD2. The CDR3 totals 16 residues. Germline V gene lookup returns CDR1 SGHRS and CDR2 YFSETQ. Trimming cost V 4 bases and J 5 bases; bases outside gene matches: 9. CDR3 coding DNA: TGCGCCAGCAGCACCTCCGGGACTAGCGTGAACAATGAGCAGTTCTTC. Protein: CASSTSGTSVNNEQFF. The whole variable domain, remainder taken from reference TRBV5-1 and TRBJ2-1, is KAGVTQTPRYLIKTRGQQVTLSCSPISGHRSVSWYQQTPGQGLQFLFEYFSETQRNKGNFPGRFSGRQFSNSRSEMNVSTLELGDSALYLCASSTSGTSVNNEQFFGPGTRLTVL.

The chain has TRBV5-1 and TRBJ2-5, with a weak D call TRBD1 (5 bases). Germline values: CDR1 SGHRS, CDR2 YFSETQ. The CDR3 consists of 16 residues. V was pared by 1 base and J by 7 bases, with 20 bases between. The CDR3 sequence is CASSLNSPGQSGTQYF. CDR3 coding DNA: TGCGCCAGCAGCTTGAACTCCCCAGGGCAATCGGGGACCCAGTACTTC.

This clonotype was recorded many times. This chain's CDR3 is CASSPTGLNTEAFF. CDR3 DNA: TGTGCCAGCAGCCCGACAGGGTTGAACACTGAAGCTTTCTTT. The V call is TRBV7-2, the J call TRBJ1-1; 7 bases match TRBD1. Per the germline V gene, CDR1 is SGHTA and CDR2 is FQGNSA. Trimming cost V 5 bases and J 0 bases; bases outside gene matches: 3. This CDR3 region has 14 residues.

This clonotype was picked up a small number of times. The chain carries TRBV5-1 and TRBJ1-5, with a tentative D call TRBD1 (6 bases). The CDR3 is 14 amino acids. Germline loops: CDR1 SGHRS, CDR2 YFSETQ. The V and J ends lost 4 bases and 6 bases respectively, with 14 bases between them. The CDR3 loop is CASSGGAPGQPQHF. Written as DNA, the CDR3 is TGCGCCAGCAGCGGGGGGGCACCGGGTCAGCCCCAGCATTTT.

This clonotype was counted a few times. This sequence joins TRBV9 and TRBJ2-1, with 12 bases identical to TRBD2. V dropped 3 bases and J dropped 8; count of bases not matched to a gene: 6. This CDR3 comprises 15 residues. Germline V gene lookup returns CDR1 SGDLS and CDR2 YYNGEE. The DNA for the CDR3 is TGTGCCAGCAGCGGGACTAGCGGGACGCCGCATGAGCAGTTCTTC. Translating it yields CASSGTSGTPHEQFF.